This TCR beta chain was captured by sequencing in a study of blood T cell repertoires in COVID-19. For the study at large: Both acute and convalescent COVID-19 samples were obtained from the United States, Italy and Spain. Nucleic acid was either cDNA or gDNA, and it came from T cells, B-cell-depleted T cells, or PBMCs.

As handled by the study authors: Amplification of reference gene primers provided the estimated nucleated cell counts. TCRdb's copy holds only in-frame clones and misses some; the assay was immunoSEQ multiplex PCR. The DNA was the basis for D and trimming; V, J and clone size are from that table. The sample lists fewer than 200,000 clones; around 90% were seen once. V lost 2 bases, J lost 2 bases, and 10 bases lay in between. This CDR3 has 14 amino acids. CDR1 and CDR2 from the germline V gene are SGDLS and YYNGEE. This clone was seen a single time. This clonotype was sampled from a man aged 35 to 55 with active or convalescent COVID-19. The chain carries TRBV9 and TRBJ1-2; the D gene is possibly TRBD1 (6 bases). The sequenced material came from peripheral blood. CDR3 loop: CASSVSDSNYGYTF. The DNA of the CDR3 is TGTGCCAGCAGCGTTTCGGACAGCAACTATGGCTACACCTTC.